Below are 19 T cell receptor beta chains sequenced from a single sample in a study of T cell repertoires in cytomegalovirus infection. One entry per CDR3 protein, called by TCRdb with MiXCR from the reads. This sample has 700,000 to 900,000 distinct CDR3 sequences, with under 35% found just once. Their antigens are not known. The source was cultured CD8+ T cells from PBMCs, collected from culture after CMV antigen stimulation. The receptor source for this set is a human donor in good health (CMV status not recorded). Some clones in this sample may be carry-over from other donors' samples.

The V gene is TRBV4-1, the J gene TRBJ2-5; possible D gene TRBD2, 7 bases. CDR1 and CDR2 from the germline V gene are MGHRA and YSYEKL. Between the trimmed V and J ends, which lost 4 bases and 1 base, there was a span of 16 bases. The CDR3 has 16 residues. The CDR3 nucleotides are TGCGCCAGCAGCCCCTCGGGGGGCAGCAGCCAAGAGACCCAGTACTTC. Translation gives CASSPSGGSSQETQYF.

The CDR3 reads CATRVGNRAYGYTF. The CDR3 DNA reads as TGTGCCACCCGAGTGGGGAACAGGGCATATGGCTACACCTTC. The chain joins TRBV12-3 or TRBV12-4 to TRBJ1-2; D possibly corresponds to TRBD1 (6 bases). Trimming took 10 bases from V and 5 from J, leaving 20 bases between them. The CDR3 length is 14 residues.

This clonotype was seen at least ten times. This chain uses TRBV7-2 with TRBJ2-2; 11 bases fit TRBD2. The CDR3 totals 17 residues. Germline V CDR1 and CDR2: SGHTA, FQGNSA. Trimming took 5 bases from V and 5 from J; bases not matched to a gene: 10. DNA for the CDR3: TGTGCCAGCAGCCCCTTTAGCGGGGGGGGCCTGACCGGGGAGCTGTTTTTT. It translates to CASSPFSGGGLTGELFF.

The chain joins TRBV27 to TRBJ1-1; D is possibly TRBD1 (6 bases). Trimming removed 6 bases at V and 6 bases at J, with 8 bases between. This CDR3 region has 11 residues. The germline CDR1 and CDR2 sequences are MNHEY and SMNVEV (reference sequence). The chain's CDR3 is CASSGQSEAFF. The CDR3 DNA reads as TGTGCCAGCAGCGGACAGTCTGAAGCTTTCTTT.

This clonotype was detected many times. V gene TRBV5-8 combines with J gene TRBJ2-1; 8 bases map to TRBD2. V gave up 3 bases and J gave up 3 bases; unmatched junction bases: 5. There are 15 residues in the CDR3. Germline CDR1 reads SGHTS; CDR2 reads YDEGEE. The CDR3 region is CASSSGGPHYNEQFF. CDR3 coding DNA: TGTGCCAGCAGCTCGGGGGGGCCACACTACAATGAGCAGTTCTTC.

This CDR3 reads CASSIDDGRGDYEQYF. CDR3 coding DNA: TGTGCCAGTAGTATAGATGACGGGAGGGGTGACTACGAGCAGTACTTC. The chain combines TRBV19 with TRBJ2-7; 8 bases line up with TRBD2. The CDR3 runs to 16 residues. V gave up 0 bases and J gave up 3 bases; unmatched junction bases: 7. Per the germline V gene, CDR1 is LNHDA and CDR2 is SQIVND (reference sequence).

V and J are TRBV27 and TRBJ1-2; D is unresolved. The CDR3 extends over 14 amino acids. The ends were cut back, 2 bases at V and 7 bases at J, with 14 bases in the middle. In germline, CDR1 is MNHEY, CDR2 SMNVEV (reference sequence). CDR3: CASSLRWGMGGYTF. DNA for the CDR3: TGTGCCAGCAGTTTACGATGGGGTATGGGTGGCTACACCTTC.

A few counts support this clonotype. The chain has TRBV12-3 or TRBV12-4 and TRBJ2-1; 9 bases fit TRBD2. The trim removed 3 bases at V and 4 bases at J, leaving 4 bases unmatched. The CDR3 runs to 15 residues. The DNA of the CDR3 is TGTGCCAGCAGTTTCGGCGGGGGGGTGTACAATGAGCAGTTCTTC. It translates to CASSFGGGVYNEQFF.

The CDR3 region has the DNA TGTGCCACCAGCAGAGTGTATCTAGCGGGGTCGGACGAGCAGTACGTC. Translating gives CATSRVYLAGSDEQYV. The rearrangement links TRBV15 to TRBJ2-7; 9 nucleotides align to TRBD2. Germline V gives CDR1 LNHNV, CDR2 YYDKDF (reference sequence). Trimming at V came to 1 base and at J to 5 bases, leaving 9 bases not matched to a gene. The CDR3 runs to 16 residues.

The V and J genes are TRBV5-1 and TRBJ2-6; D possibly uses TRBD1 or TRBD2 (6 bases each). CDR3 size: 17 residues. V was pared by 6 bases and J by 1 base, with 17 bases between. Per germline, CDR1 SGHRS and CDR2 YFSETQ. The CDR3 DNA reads TGCGCCAGCACCCCTGGGGGCGGGATTTCTGGGGCCAACGTCCTGACTTTC. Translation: CASTPGGGISGANVLTF.

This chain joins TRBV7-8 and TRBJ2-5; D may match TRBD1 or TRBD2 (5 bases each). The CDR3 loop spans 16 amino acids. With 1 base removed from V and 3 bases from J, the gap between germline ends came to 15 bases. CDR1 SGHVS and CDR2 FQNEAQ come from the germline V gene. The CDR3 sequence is CASSLELFGAKETQYF. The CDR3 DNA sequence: TGTGCCAGCAGCTTAGAACTATTCGGGGCAAAAGAGACCCAGTACTTC.

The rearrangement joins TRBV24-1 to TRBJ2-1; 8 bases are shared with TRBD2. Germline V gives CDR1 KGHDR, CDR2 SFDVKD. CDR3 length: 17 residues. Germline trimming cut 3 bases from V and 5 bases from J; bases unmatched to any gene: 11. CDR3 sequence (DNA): TGTGCCACCAGTGATCTTAGCGGGGCGCTCACTAACAATGAGCAGTTCTTC. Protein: CATSDLSGALTNNEQFF.

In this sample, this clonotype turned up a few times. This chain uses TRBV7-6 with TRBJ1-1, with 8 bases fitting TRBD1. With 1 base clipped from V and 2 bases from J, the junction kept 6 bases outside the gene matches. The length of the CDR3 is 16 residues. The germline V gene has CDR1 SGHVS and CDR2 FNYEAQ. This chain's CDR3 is CASSLVAGGENTEAFF. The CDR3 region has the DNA TGTGCCAGCAGCTTAGTTGCAGGGGGCGAAAACACTGAAGCTTTCTTT.

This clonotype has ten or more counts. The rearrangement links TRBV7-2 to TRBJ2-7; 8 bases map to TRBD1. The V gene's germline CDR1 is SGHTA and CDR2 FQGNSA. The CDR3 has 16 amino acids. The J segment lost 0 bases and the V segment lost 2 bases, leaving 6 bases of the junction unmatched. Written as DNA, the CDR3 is TGTGCCAGCAGCTTACCATCGGGACAGGACTCCTACGAGCAGTACTTC. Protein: CASSLPSGQDSYEQYF.

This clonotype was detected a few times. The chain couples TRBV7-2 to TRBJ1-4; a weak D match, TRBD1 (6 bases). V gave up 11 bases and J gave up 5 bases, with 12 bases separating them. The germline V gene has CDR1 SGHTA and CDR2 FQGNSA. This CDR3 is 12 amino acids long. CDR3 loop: CAVGGGNEKLFF. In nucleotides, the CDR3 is TGTGCCGTCGGTGGGGGCAATGAAAAACTGTTTTTT.

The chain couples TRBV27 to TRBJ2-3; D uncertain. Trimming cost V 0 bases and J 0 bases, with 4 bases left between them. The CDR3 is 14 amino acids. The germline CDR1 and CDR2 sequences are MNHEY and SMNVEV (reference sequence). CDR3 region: CASSLSTSTDTQYF. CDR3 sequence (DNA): TGTGCCAGCAGTTTATCGACTAGCACAGATACGCAGTATTTT.

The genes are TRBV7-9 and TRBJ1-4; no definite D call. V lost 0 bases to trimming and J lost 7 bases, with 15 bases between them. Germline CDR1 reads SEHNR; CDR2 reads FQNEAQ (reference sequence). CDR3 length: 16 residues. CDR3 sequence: CASSLAGPPAGEKLFF. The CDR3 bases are TGTGCCAGCAGCTTAGCGGGCCCACCGGCGGGTGAAAAACTGTTTTTT.

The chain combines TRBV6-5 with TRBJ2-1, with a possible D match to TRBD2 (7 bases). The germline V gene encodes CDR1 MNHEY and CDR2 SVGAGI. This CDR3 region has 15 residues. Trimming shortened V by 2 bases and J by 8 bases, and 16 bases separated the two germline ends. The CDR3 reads CASSYGGGAAHEQFF. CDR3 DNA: TGTGCCAGCAGTTACGGAGGGGGGGCCGCCCATGAGCAGTTCTTC.

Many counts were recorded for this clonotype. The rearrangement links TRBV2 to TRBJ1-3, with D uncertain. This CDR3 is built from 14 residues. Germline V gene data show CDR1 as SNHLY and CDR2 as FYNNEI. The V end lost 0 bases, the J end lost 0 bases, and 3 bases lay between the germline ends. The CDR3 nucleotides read TGTGCCAGCAGTGAAGCAGGCTCTGGAAACACCATATATTTT. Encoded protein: CASSEAGSGNTIYF.